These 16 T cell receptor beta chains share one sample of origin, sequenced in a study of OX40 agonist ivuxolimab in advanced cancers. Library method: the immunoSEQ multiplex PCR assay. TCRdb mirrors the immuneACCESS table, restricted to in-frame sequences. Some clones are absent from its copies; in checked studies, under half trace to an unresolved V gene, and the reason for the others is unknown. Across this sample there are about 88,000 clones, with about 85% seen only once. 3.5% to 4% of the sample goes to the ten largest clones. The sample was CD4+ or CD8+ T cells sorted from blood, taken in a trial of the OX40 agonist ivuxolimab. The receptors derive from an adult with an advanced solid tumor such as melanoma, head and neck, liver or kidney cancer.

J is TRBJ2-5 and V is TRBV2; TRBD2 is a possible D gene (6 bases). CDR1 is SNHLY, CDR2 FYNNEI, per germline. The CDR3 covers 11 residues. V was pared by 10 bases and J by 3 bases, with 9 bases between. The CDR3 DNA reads TGTGCCACTAGCGTTAAAGAGACCCAGTACTTC. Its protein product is CATSVKETQYF.

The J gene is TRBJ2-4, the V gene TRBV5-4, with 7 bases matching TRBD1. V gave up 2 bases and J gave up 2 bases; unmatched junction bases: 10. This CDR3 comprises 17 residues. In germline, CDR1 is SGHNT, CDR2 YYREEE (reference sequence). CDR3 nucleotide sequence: TGTGCCAGCAGCTTTGGGCAGGGGGATCTTTCCAAAAACATTCAGTACTTC. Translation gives CASSFGQGDLSKNIQYF.

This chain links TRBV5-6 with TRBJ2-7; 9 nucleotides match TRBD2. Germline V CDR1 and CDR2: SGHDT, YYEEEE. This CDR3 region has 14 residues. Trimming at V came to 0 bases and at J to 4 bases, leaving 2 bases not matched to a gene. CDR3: CASSLGSGSYEQYF. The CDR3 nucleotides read TGTGCCAGCAGCTTGGGTAGCGGGAGTTACGAGCAGTACTTC.

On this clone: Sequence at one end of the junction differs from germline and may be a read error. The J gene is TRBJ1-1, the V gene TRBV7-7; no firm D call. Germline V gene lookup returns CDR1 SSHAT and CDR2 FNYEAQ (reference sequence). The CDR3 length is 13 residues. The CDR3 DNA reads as TGTGCTAGCAGCTTTTCAAGGAACACTGAAGCTTTCTTT. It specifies CASSFSRNTEAFF.

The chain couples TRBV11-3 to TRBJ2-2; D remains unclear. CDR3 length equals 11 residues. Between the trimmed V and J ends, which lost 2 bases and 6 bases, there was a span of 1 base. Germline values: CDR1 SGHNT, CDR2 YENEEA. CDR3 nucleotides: TGTGCCAGCAGCTTATCCGGGGAGCTGTTTTTT. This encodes CASSLSGELFF.

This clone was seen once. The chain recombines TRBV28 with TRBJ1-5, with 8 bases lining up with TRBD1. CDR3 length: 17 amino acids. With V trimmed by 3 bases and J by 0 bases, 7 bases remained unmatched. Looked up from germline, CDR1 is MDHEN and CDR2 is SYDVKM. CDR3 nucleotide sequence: TGTGCCAGCAGTTTTGGGACAGGTACCCTTAGCAATCAGCCCCAGCATTTT. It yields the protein CASSFGTGTLSNQPQHF.

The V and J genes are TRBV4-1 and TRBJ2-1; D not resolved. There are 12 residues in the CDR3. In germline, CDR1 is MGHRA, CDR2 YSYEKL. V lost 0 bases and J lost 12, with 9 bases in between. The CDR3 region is CASSQELLGQFF. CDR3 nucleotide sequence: TGCGCCAGCAGCCAAGAGCTCCTGGGGCAGTTCTTC.

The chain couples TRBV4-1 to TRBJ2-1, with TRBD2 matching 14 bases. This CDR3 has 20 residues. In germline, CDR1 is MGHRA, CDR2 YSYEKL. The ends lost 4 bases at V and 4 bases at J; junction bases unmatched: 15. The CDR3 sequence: CASSPAPGLAGVGGYNEQFF. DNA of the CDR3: TGCGCCAGCAGCCCCGCGCCGGGACTAGCGGGAGTTGGCGGGTACAATGAGCAGTTCTTC.

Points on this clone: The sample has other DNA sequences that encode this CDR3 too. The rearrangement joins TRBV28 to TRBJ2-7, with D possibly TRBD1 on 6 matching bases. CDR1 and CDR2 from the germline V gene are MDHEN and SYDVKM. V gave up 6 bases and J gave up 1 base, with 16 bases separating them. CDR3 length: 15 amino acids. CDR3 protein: CASSPYRVPSYEQYF. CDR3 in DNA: TGTGCCAGCAGCCCCTACAGGGTACCGTCCTACGAGCAGTACTTC.

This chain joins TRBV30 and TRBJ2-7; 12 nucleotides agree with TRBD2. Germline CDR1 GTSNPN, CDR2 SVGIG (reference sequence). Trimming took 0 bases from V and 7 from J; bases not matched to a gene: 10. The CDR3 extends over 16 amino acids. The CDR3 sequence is CAWSVGLAGGIREQYF. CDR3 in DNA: TGTGCCTGGAGTGTGGGGCTAGCGGGAGGGATAAGGGAGCAGTACTTC.

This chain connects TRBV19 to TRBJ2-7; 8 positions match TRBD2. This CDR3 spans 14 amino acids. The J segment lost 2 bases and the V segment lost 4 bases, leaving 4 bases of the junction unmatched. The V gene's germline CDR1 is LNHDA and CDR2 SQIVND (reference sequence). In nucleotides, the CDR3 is TGTGCCAGTAGTACGATAGCGGGGCCCTACGAGCAGTACTTC. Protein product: CASSTIAGPYEQYF.

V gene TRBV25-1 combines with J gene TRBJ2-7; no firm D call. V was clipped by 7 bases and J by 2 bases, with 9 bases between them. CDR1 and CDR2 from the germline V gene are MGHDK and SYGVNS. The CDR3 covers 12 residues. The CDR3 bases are TGTGCCAGCACCTCCGGTGCCTACGAGCAGTACTTC. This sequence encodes CASTSGAYEQYF.

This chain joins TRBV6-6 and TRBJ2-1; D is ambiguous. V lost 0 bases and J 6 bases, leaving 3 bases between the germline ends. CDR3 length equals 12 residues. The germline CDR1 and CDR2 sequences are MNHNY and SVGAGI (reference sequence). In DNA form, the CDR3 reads TGTGCCAGCAGTTACTCGAGCAATGAGCAGTTCTTC. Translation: CASSYSSNEQFF.

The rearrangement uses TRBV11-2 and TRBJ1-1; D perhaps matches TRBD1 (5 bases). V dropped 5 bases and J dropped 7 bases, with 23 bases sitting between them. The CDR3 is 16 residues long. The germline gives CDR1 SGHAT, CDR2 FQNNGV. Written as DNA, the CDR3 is TGTGCCAGCAGCCGGACGGCAGGGTATACCCCAATTGAAGCTTTCTTT. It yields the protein CASSRTAGYTPIEAFF. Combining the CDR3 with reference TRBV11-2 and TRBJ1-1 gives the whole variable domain EAGVAQSPRYKIIEKRQSVAFWCNPISGHATLYWYQQILGQGPKLLIQFQNNGVVDDSQLPKDRFSAERLKGVDSTLKIQPAKLEDSAVYLCASSRTAGYTPIEAFFGQGTRLTVV.

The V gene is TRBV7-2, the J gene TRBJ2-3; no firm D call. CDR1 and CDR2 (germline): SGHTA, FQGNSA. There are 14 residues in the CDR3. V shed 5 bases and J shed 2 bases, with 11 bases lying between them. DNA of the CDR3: TGTGCCAGCAGCGCGTCAGGCGACACAGATACGCAGTATTTT. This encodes CASSASGDTDTQYF.

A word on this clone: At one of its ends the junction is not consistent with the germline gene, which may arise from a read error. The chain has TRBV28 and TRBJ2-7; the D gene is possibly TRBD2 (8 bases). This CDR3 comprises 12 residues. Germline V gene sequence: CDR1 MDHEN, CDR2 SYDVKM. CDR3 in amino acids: CAGRGTSYEQYF. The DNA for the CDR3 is TGTGCCGGCAGGGGGACTAGCTACGAGCAGTACTTC.